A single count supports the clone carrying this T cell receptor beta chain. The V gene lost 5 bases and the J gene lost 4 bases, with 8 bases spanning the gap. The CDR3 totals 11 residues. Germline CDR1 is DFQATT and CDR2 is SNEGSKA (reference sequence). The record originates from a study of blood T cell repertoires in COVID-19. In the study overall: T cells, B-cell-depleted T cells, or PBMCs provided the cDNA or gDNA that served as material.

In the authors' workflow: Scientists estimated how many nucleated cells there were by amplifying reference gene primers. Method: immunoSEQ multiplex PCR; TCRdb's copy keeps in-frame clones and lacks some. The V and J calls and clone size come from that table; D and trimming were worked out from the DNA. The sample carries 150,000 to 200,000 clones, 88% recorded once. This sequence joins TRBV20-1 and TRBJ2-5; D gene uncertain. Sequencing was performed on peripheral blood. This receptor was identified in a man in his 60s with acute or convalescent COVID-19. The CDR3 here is CSARYSETQYF. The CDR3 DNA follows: TGCAGTGCTCGCTATTCAGAGACCCAGTACTTC.